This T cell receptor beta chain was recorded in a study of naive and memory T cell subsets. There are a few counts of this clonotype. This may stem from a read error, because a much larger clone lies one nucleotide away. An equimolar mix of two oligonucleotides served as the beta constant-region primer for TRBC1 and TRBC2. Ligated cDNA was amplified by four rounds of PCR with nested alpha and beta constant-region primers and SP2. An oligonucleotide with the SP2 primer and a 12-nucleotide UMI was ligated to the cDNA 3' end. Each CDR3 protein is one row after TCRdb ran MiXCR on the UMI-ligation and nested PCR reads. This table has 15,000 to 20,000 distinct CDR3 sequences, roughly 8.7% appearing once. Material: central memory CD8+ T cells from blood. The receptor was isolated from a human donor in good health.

CDR3 bases: TGTGCCAGCAGTTTCCCAGGGGGTGGGCCTGAAGCTTTCTTT. Translated: CASSFPGGGPEAFF. This chain links TRBV12-3 or TRBV12-4 with TRBJ1-1; 7 bases align to TRBD1. The CDR3 totals 14 residues. Germline trimming cut 3 bases from V and 6 bases from J; bases unmatched to any gene: 7.